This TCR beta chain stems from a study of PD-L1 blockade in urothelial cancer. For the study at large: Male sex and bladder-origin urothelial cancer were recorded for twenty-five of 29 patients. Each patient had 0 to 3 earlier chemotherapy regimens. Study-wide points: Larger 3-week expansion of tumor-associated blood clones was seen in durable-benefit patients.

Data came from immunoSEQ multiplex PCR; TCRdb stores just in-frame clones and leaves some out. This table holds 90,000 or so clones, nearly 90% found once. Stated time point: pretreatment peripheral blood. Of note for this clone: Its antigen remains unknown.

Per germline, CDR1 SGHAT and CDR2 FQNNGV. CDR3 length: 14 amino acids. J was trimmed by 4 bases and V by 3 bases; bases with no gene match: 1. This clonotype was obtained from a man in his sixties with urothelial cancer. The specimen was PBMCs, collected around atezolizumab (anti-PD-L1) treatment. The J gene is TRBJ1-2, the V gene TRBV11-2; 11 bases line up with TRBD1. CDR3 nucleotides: TGTGCCAGCAGCTTGGGACAGGGGGTCTATGGCTACACCTTC. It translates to CASSLGQGVYGYTF. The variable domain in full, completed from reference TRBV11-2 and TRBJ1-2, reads EAGVAQSPRYKIIEKRQSVAFWCNPISGHATLYWYQQILGQGPKLLIQFQNNGVVDDSQLPKDRFSAERLKGVDSTLKIQPAKLEDSAVYLCASSLGQGVYGYTFGSGTRLTVV.